This TCR beta chain is drawn from a study of beta chain features in type 1 diabetes. Broader study findings: Moderately but significantly shorter TCRB CDR3s were found in Type 1 diabetes patients in all four CD4+ subsets.

The CDR3 has 13 amino acids. Germline CDR1 and CDR2: SGHAT and FQNNGV. Trimming removed 5 bases from V and 4 bases from J; junction bases left unmatched: 5. This clone was observed a handful of times. What it recognizes is unknown. Expressed TCRB transcripts were sequenced because the isolated RNA had all been reverse transcribed beforehand. Sequencing was performed with immunoSEQ multiplex PCR; in TCRdb, only in-frame clones are kept and a portion is missing. The table shows a few hundred thousand clones, with less than 15% occurring only once. Every participating donor gave one draw, a heparinised blood sample averaging about 110 mL.

The TCR originated in a woman younger than 30 with type 1 diabetes. Sequencing was performed on naive CD4+ T cells from blood. This sequence joins TRBV11-2 and TRBJ2-7; 7 bases align to TRBD1. The CDR3 DNA reads as TGTGCCAGCAGCCTGGACAGGAATTACGAGCAGTACGTC. Protein: CASSLDRNYEQYV.